The rows below give T cell receptor beta chains drawn from one sample of a study of cytomegalovirus exposure and HLA in healthy donors. TCRdb's copy holds only in-frame clones and misses some; the assay was immunoSEQ multiplex PCR. The sample is made up of 100,000 to 150,000 clones, and the top ten hold more than 0.9% of it. The specimen sequenced was PBMCs. The receptors here all came from a man aged 18 to 29 in good health and CMV-seronegative. Each CDR3 is given with its conserved first and last residue. D genes are given only for firm matches.

D gene: TRBD2
V gene: TRBV5-1
J gene: TRBJ2-5
CDR3 length: 14
CDR3 DNA: TGCGCCAGCAGCTTGATGGGCGGCGGGGGGACCCAGTACTTC
CDR3 protein: CASSLMGGGGTQYF

D gene: TRBD2
V gene: TRBV2
J gene: TRBJ2-2
CDR3 length: 15
CDR3 DNA: TGTGCCAGCATTTTAGGACTAGAGAACACCGGGGAGCTGTTTTTT
CDR3 protein: CASILGLENTGELFF

D gene: -
V gene: TRBV27
J gene: TRBJ1-2
CDR3 length: 15
CDR3 DNA: TGTGCCAGCAGTTTAAAGGGAGCCCTTGACTATGGCTACACCTTC
CDR3 protein: CASSLKGALDYGYTF

D gene: -
V gene: TRBV29-1
J gene: TRBJ1-2
CDR3 length: 12
CDR3 DNA: TGCAGCGTTGGTGACAGAGACTATGGCTACACCTTC
CDR3 protein: CSVGDRDYGYTF

D gene: TRBD1
V gene: TRBV19
J gene: TRBJ2-7
CDR3 length: 15
CDR3 DNA: TGTGCCAGTAGTATTGTTCGGACAGGGGTGGCCGAGCAGTACTTC
CDR3 protein: CASSIVRTGVAEQYF

D gene: TRBD1
V gene: TRBV18
J gene: TRBJ2-1
CDR3 length: 19
CDR3 DNA: TGTGCCAGCTCACCACGGGGACAGGGGCGATTCGCCCTATACAATGAGCAGTTCTTC
CDR3 protein: CASSPRGQGRFALYNEQFF

D gene: -
V gene: TRBV4-2
J gene: TRBJ1-3
CDR3 length: 16
CDR3 DNA: TGTGCCAGCAGCCAAGATGCGCCCCGGGGGGGAAACACCATATATTTT
CDR3 protein: CASSQDAPRGGNTIYF

D gene: TRBD2
V gene: TRBV30
J gene: TRBJ2-1
CDR3 length: 15
CDR3 DNA: TGTGCCTGGAAGGATCCCGGACTAGACTACAATGAGCAGTTCTTC
CDR3 protein: CAWKDPGLDYNEQFF

D gene: -
V gene: TRBV19
J gene: TRBJ1-2
CDR3 length: 14
CDR3 DNA: TGTGCCAGTAGTATAGAAAGGGAGGGCTATGGCTACACCTTC
CDR3 protein: CASSIEREGYGYTF

D gene: TRBD1
V gene: TRBV5-1
J gene: TRBJ1-2
CDR3 length: 13
CDR3 DNA: TGCGCCACCACCGGACAGGGGGACTATGGCTACACCTTC
CDR3 protein: CATTGQGDYGYTF